What follows describes a single T cell receptor beta chain. Antigen unknown. The V and J ends lost 0 bases and 4 bases respectively, with 10 bases between them. The CDR3 covers 15 residues. CDR1 LNHDA and CDR2 SQIVND come from the germline V gene (reference sequence). The PCR employed 60 Vbeta primers together with 13 Jbeta primers. Assay: immunoSEQ multiplex PCR; the TCRdb copy retains only in-frame clones and omits some. The sample comprises some 130,000 clones, around 83% of which are singletons, and approximately 1% rests with the top ten. There was no recording of CMV serostatus for this donor. The source of the sample is a study of cytomegalovirus exposure and HLA in healthy donors. Across the whole study: Earlier findings included roughly 120 million unique TCR beta sequences obtained from 150 million to 200 million T cells.

Points from the study as a whole: Later analysis identified several of the most significant clusters that appeared linked to common viral pathogens. In a later analysis, compared with equally common non-associated chains, HLA-associated beta chains were more expanded.

Material: PBMCs. The TCR sequence derives from a human donor in good health. The chain combines TRBV19 with TRBJ2-1, with a weak D call TRBD1 (6 bases). The CDR3 reads CASSIDRDKYNEQFF. CDR3 bases: TGTGCCAGTAGTATAGACCGGGACAAATACAATGAGCAGTTCTTC.